This T cell receptor beta chain was retrieved from a study of regulatory T cells in long-lasting Graves disease. With iRepertoire HTBI primers and Arm-PCR of CDR3 regions, TCR beta libraries were built. TCRdb used MiXCR to reprocess the multiplex PCR reads, holding one entry per CDR3 protein. This table has 550,000 to 600,000 distinct CDR3 sequences, roughly a sixth appearing once. Documented time point: newly diagnosed GD, antithyroid drugs for less than 3 months. Extracted PBMC RNA gave rise to the TCR library. Collection of peripheral blood (around 10 milliliters) was done using EDTA tubes. Looked up from germline, CDR1 is GTSNPN and CDR2 is SVGIG (reference sequence). This CDR3 has 16 residues. Trimming removed 3 bases from V and 6 bases from J; junction bases left unmatched: 14. These data are also associated with another study on T cells in Graves' hyperthyroidism and ophthalmopathy.

This TCR was sampled from a man aged 18 to 29 with Graves disease. The specimen was peripheral blood mononuclear cells (PBMCs), collected at new diagnosis, from a patient treated with antithyroid drugs. The V gene is TRBV30, the J gene TRBJ2-3; 8 bases are a match to TRBD1. The CDR3 DNA sequence: TGTGCCTGGAGGGAACCCCATTGGACAGGGAGGGATACGCAGTATTTT. Residues: CAWREPHWTGRDTQYF.